In this sample, the clone carrying this TCR beta chain turned up once. Measured with immunoSEQ multiplex PCR; TCRdb has only the in-frame clones, and not every one. The table shows about 94,000 clones, with about nine tenths occurring only once. The sample originates from a study of control samples from healthy donors and cancer patients. V was clipped by 2 bases and J by 0 bases, with 6 bases between them. The CDR3 runs to 14 residues. Germline V gene sequence: CDR1 SGHDT, CDR2 YYEEEE. Material for sequencing was blood. The chain recombines TRBV5-6 with TRBJ1-3; D is unclear. This clonotype was obtained from a young woman in good health. CDR3 residues: CASSFSGSGNTIYF. The CDR3 DNA reads TGTGCCAGCAGCTTTTCAGGCTCTGGAAACACCATATATTTT.